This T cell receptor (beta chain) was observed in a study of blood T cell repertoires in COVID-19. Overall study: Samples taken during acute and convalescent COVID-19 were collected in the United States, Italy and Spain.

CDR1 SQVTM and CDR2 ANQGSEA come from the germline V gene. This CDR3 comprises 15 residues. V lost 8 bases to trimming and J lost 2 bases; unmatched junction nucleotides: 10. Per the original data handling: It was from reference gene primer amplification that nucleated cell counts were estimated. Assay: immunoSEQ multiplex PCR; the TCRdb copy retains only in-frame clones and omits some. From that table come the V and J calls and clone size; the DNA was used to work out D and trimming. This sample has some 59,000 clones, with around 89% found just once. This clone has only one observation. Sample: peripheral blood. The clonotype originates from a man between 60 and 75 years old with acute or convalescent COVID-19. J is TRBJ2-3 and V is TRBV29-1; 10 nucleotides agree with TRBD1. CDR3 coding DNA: TGCAGCACTCGACCGGGACAGGGGTTCACAGATACGCAGTATTTT. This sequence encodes CSTRPGQGFTDTQYF.